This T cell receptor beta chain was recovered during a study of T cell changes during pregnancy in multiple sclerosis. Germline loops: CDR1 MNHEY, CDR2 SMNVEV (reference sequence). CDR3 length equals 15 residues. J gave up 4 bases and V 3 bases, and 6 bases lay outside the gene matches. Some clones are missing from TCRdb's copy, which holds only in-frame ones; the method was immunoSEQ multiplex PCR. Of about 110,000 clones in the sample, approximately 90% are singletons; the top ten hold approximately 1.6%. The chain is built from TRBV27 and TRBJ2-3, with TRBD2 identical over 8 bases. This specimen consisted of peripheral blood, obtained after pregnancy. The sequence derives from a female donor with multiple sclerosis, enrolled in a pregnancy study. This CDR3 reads CASSLNRGGADTQYF. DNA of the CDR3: TGTGCCAGCAGTTTGAATCGGGGGGGCGCAGATACGCAGTATTTT.